Included here is one T cell receptor beta chain sequence, with context. Trimming cost V 3 bases and J 4 bases, with 10 bases left between them. The CDR3 runs 13 residues. Germline CDR1 is SGHNT and CDR2 is YYREEE (reference sequence). This specimen belongs to a study of blood T cell repertoires in COVID-19. For the study at large: Samples came from the United States, Italy and Spain, spanning acute and convalescent COVID-19.

Sequenced by immunoSEQ multiplex PCR; TCRdb stores in-frame clones only, minus some. The sample has 60,000 to 70,000 clones; approximately 86% are singletons. This receptor was identified in a man between 60 and 70 years old with acute or convalescent COVID-19. This chain joins TRBV5-4 and TRBJ1-1; D is unresolved. Sequencing input: peripheral blood. The CDR3 DNA follows: TGTGCCAGCAGCTCGAGTTCCTCCACTGAAGCTTTCTTT. This translates into CASSSSSSTEAFF.